This T cell receptor beta chain was profiled in a study of control samples from healthy donors and cancer patients. V lost 10 bases and J 0 bases, leaving 8 bases between the germline ends. CDR1 MDHEN and CDR2 SYDVKM come from the germline V gene. This CDR3 is 12 amino acids long. The protocol was immunoSEQ multiplex PCR, while the TCRdb copy is restricted to in-frame clones and leaves out a portion. The sample includes 230,000 or so clones, about 94% of them seen just once. This receptor was obtained from a middle-aged man in good health. The chain joins TRBV28 to TRBJ2-3; D is uncertain. Sample: blood. CDR3 in DNA: TGTGCCATCGACGACAGCACAGATACGCAGTATTTT. Encoded protein: CAIDDSTDTQYF.